This is a list of T cell receptor beta chains from one sample in a study of T cells after yellow fever vaccination. TCRdb reprocessed the 5' RACE reads via MiXCR and lists one record per CDR3 protein. The sample shows about 260,000 distinct CDR3 sequences, 5.2% of them seen only once. Specimen: CD4+ T cells sorted from PBMCs, collected on the day of the yellow fever booster vaccination. The receptors were sampled from a man aged 18-30 years who received the YFV17D yellow fever vaccine. CDR3s include the opening cysteine and the closing phenylalanine or tryptophan. The order of the fields is D gene, J gene, clone size, V gene, CDR3 protein, CDR3 DNA. The D gene is left open where the match is weak. Size is stated for part of the rows, as once, few or many counts, or as a class when the clone is expanded.

>TRBD2|TRBJ2-1|many|TRBV4-1
CASSFPGLAGDLRSRNEQFF
TGCGCCAGCAGCTTTCCGGGACTAGCGGGGGACCTACGATCTCGCAATGAGCAGTTCTTC
>-|TRBJ1-4|-|TRBV15
CATSTGRGEPGEKLFF
TGTGCCACCAGCACCGGGAGGGGCGAGCCAGGTGAAAAACTGTTTTTT
>-|TRBJ1-2|few|TRBV9
CASSVAGTSNYGYTF
TGTGCCAGCAGCGTGGCCGGGACTTCTAACTATGGCTACACCTTC
>TRBD2|TRBJ2-5|-|TRBV20-1
CSSKRGRETQYF
TGCAGTTCAAAGCGGGGGAGAGAGACCCAGTACTTC
>-|TRBJ2-5|many|TRBV5-1
CASSFYKGQETQYF
TGCGCCAGCAGCTTCTATAAGGGGCAAGAGACCCAGTACTTC
>TRBD2|TRBJ2-5|many|TRBV5-1
CASSRLAGGLQETQYF
TGCGCCAGCAGCAGACTAGCGGGGGGCCTCCAAGAGACCCAGTACTTC
>-|TRBJ2-3|few|TRBV7-8
CASSPDAGDTQYF
TGTGCCAGCAGCCCCGATGCGGGGGATACGCAGTATTTT
>-|TRBJ1-2|-|TRBV7-2
CASSLDSQFYGYTF
TGTGCCAGCAGCTTAGACAGTCAGTTCTATGGCTACACCTTC
>TRBD2|TRBJ2-5|-|TRBV7-2
CASSWTSGQETQYF
TGTGCCAGCAGCTGGACTAGCGGTCAAGAGACCCAGTACTTC
>TRBD1|TRBJ1-2|few|TRBV20-1
CSARNPGQSLFGYTF
TGCAGTGCTAGAAACCCGGGACAGTCACTATTCGGCTACACCTTC
>TRBD2|TRBJ2-5|many|TRBV10-3
CAISEGGWASGQETQYF
TGTGCCATCAGTGAGGGGGGATGGGCTAGCGGACAAGAGACCCAGTACTTC
>-|TRBJ2-3|many|TRBV21-1
CASSKGTDTQYF
TGTGCCAGCAGCAAAGGGACAGATACGCAGTATTTT
>-|TRBJ2-5|-|TRBV5-6
CASSRYGGETQYF
TGTGCCAGCAGCCGTTATGGAGGCGAGACCCAGTACTTC
>TRBD2|TRBJ2-1|few|TRBV4-1
CASSQGLADSYNEQFF
TGCGCCAGCAGCCAAGGGCTAGCGGACTCCTACAATGAGCAGTTCTTC
>-|TRBJ2-1|-|TRBV19
CASSVWGAQFNEQFF
TGTGCCAGTTCGGTTTGGGGGGCACAATTCAATGAGCAGTTCTTC
>-|TRBJ1-5|few|TRBV15
CATSRDKVALPQHF
TGTGCCACCAGCAGAGATAAAGTCGCATTACCCCAGCATTTT
>-|TRBJ1-2|-|TRBV29-1
CSVEEGNYGYTF
TGCAGCGTTGAGGAGGGGAACTATGGCTACACCTTC
>-|TRBJ1-2|few|TRBV5-1
CASSPSGGTNYGYTF
TGCGCCAGCAGCCCCAGCGGGGGAACTAACTATGGCTACACCTTC
>-|TRBJ1-2|-|TRBV27
CASSLLGQTAWSGYTF
TGTGCCAGCAGTTTATTGGGCCAGACAGCTTGGTCAGGCTACACCTTC
>-|TRBJ2-3|-|TRBV14
CASSQLVETDTQYF
TGTGCCAGCAGCCAGCTGGTAGAAACAGATACGCAGTATTTT
>TRBD1|TRBJ2-3|many|TRBV19
CASRQGTDTQYF
TGTGCCAGCCGACAGGGAACAGATACGCAGTATTTT
>-|TRBJ1-1|few|TRBV7-2
CASSLELSRGAFF
TGTGCCAGCAGCTTAGAGTTGAGCCGGGGAGCTTTCTTT
>-|TRBJ2-7|-|TRBV5-1
CASSISQGLEQYF
TGCGCCAGCAGCATATCTCAGGGGCTCGAGCAGTACTTC
>-|TRBJ1-5|-|TRBV28
CASSVSPGYSNQPQHF
TGTGCCAGCAGTGTATCTCCAGGGTATAGCAATCAGCCCCAGCATTTT
>-|TRBJ2-7|few|TRBV19
CASSTGHPYEQYF
TGTGCCAGTAGTACGGGACATCCTTACGAGCAGTACTTC
>TRBD1|TRBJ2-5|many|TRBV12-3/TRBV12-4
CASSVTGVETQYF
TGTGCCAGCAGTGTCACAGGGGTGGAGACCCAGTACTTC
>TRBD1|TRBJ1-2|many|TRBV18
CASLGDSGPSGYTF
TGTGCCAGCCTTGGGGACAGCGGTCCCTCTGGCTACACCTTC
>-|TRBJ1-2|few|TRBV7-6
CASSLHGYTF
TGTGCCAGCAGCTTACATGGCTACACCTTC
>TRBD1|TRBJ1-1|many|TRBV5-1
CASRASIGQGHFPAFF
TGCGCCAGCAGGGCTAGCATCGGACAGGGCCACTTTCCGGCTTTCTTT
>-|TRBJ2-2|-|TRBV12-3/TRBV12-4
CASNLQSNTGELFF
TGTGCCAGCAACCTCCAGAGTAACACCGGGGAGCTGTTTTTT
>-|TRBJ2-1|few|TRBV5-4
CASSFRAALVF
TGTGCCAGCAGCTTTAGGGCGGCTCTGGTCTTC
>-|TRBJ2-3|many|TRBV18
CASSPPMRGEDTQYF
TGTGCCAGCTCACCACCTATGAGGGGGGAAGATACGCAGTATTTT
>-|TRBJ1-4|many|TRBV5-6
CASSLVLGTNEKLFF
TGTGCCAGCAGCTTGGTACTCGGGACTAATGAAAAACTGTTTTTT
>-|TRBJ2-3|-|TRBV20-1
CSARSGGTDTQYF
TGCAGTGCTAGATCAGGTGGCACAGATACGCAGTATTTT
>-|TRBJ2-4|few|TRBV21-1
CASSTRDRGALLAKNIQYF
TGTGCCAGCAGCACCCGGGACAGGGGCGCCCTCCTAGCCAAAAACATTCAGTACTTC
>-|TRBJ2-5|many|TRBV7-8
CASVDRNQETQYF
TGTGCCAGCGTCGACAGGAACCAAGAGACCCAGTACTTC
>TRBD1|TRBJ1-2|few|TRBV4-3
CASSRTGGASEGYTF
TGCGCCAGCAGCCGAACAGGGGGCGCTTCTGAGGGCTACACCTTC
>-|TRBJ2-1|-|TRBV7-2
CASSRRIGTSFRGNEQFF
TGTGCCAGCAGCCGCCGAATTGGGACCTCGTTCAGAGGGAATGAGCAGTTCTTC
>TRBD1|TRBJ1-1|few|TRBV7-6
CASSPRDRGTGNTEAFF
TGTGCCAGCAGCCCCCGGGACAGGGGGACGGGGAACACTGAAGCTTTCTTT
>-|TRBJ2-4|few|TRBV7-2
CASSLVLSTVLAKNIQYF
TGTGCCAGCAGCTTAGTACTTTCTACCGTTCTAGCCAAAAACATTCAGTACTTC
>-|TRBJ1-1|-|TRBV12-3/TRBV12-4
CASSSPGVGTFF
TGTGCCAGCAGTTCCCCGGGCGTAGGTACTTTCTTT
>-|TRBJ2-5|few|TRBV18
CASSPGGEGTQYF
TGTGCCAGCTCACCAGGGGGCGAGGGGACCCAGTACTTC
>-|TRBJ1-6|few|TRBV7-8
CASSLQGYSYNSPLHF
TGTGCCAGCAGCTTACAGGGGTATTCCTATAATTCACCCCTCCACTTT
>-|TRBJ2-5|few|TRBV7-3
CASSPNGYQETQYF
TGTGCCAGCAGTCCAAATGGGTACCAAGAGACCCAGTACTTC
>-|TRBJ1-1|many|TRBV12-3/TRBV12-4
CASSLVANTEAFF
TGTGCCAGCAGTTTAGTTGCTAACACTGAAGCTTTCTTT
>-|TRBJ1-1|few|TRBV7-2
CASSFSGITEAFF
TGTGCCAGCAGCTTTTCGGGGATCACTGAAGCTTTCTTT
>TRBD1|TRBJ2-3|-|TRBV20-1
CSARRQGNTDTQYF
TGCAGTGCTAGGCGACAGGGTAACACAGATACGCAGTATTTT
>-|TRBJ2-5|few|TRBV11-3
CASSLGEMETQYF
TGTGCCAGCAGCTTAGGGGAAATGGAGACCCAGTACTTC
>-|TRBJ2-1|few|TRBV7-3
CASSPTLSGVWNEQFF
TGTGCCAGCAGCCCCACCCTGAGCGGTGTCTGGAATGAGCAGTTCTTC
>-|TRBJ2-1|few|TRBV6-1
CASSGSRSYNEQFF
TGTGCCAGCAGTGGTAGTAGGAGCTACAATGAGCAGTTCTTC
>-|TRBJ2-3|few|TRBV7-9
CASTPEGTDTQYF
TGTGCCAGCACCCCGGAGGGCACAGATACGCAGTATTTT
>TRBD2|TRBJ2-1|few|TRBV30
CAWSRAGGRLEQFF
TGTGCCTGGAGTCGAGCGGGGGGGAGGCTCGAGCAGTTCTTC
>-|TRBJ2-7|-|TRBV7-9
CASSPDRQVAEQYF
TGTGCCAGCAGCCCAGACAGGCAAGTCGCCGAGCAGTACTTC
>-|TRBJ2-4|few|TRBV3-1
CASSQVKNIQYF
TGTGCCAGCAGCCAAGTCAAAAACATTCAGTACTTC